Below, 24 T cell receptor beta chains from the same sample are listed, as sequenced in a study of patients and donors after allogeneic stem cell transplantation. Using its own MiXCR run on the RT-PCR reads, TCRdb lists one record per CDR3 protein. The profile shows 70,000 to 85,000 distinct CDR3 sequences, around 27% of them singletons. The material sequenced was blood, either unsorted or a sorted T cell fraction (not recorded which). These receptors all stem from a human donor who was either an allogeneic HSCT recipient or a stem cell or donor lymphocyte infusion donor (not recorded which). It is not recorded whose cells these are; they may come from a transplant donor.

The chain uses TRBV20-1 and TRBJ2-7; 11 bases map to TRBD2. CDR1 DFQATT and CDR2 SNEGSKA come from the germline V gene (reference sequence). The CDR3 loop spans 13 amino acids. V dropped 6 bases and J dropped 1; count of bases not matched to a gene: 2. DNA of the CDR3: TGCAGTGCAAGACTAGCGGGGTCCTACGAGCAGTACTTC. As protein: CSARLAGSYEQYF.

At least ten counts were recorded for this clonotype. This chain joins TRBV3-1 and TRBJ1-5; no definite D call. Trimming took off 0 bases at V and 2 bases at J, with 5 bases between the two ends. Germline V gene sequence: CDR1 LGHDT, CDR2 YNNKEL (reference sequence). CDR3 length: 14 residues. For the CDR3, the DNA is TGTGCCAGCAGCCAAGATGATGGCAATCAGCCCCAGCATTTT. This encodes CASSQDDGNQPQHF.

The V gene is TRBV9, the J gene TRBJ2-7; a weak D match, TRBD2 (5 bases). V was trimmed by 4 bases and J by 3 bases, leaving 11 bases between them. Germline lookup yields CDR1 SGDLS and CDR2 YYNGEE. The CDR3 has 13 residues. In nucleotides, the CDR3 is TGTGCCAGCAGCCCAGAGGGTAACTACGAGCAGTACTTC. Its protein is CASSPEGNYEQYF.

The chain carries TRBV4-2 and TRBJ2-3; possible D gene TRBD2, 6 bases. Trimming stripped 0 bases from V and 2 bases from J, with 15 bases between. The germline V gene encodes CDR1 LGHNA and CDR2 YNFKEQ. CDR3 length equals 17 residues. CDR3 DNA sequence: TGTGCCAGCAGCCAAGATCAACCCGCGGGACCCACAGATACGCAGTATTTT. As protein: CASSQDQPAGPTDTQYF.

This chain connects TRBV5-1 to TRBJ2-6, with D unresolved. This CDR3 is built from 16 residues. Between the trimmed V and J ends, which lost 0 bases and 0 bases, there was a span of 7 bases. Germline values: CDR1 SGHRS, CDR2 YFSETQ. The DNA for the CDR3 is TGCGCCAGCAGCTTGGTACTGCTCTCTGGGGCCAACGTCCTGACTTTC. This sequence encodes CASSLVLLSGANVLTF.

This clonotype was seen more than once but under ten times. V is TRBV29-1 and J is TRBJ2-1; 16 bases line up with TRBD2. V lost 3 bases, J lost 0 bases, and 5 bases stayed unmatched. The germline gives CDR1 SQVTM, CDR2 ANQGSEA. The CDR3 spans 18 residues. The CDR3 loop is CSVEPGLAGGISYNEQFF. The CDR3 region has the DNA TGCAGCGTTGAGCCGGGACTAGCGGGAGGGATCTCCTACAATGAGCAGTTCTTC.

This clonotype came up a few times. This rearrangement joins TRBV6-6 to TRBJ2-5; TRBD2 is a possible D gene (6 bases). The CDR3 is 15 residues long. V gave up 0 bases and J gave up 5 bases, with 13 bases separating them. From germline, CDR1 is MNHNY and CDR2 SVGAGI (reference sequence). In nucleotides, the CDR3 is TGTGCCAGCAGTTACTCGATCGGGGGTGGGGAGACCCAGTACTTC. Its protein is CASSYSIGGGETQYF.

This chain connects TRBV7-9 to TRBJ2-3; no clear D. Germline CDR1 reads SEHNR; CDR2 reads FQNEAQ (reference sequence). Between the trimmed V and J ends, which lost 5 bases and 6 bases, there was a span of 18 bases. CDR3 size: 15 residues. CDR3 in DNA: TGTGCCAGCAGCCGGCCCCCAGCCGGCTCCGATACGCAGTATTTT. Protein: CASSRPPAGSDTQYF.

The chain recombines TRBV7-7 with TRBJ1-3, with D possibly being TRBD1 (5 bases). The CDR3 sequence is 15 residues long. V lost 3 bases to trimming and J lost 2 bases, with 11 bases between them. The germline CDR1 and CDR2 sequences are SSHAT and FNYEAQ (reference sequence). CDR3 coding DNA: TGTGCCAGCAGCTTCAGGGAAGGTCCTGGAAACACCATATATTTT. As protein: CASSFREGPGNTIYF.

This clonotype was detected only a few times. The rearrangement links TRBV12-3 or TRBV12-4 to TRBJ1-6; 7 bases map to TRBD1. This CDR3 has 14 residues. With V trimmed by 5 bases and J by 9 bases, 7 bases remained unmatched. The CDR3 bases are TGTGCCAGCAGTCCAGACAGGGTCAGTTCACCCCTCCACTTT. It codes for CASSPDRVSSPLHF.

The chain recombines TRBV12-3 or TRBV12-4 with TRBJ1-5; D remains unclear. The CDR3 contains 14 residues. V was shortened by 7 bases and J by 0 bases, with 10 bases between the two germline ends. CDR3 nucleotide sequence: TGTGCCAGCACCCTAGATTATAGCAATCAGCCCCAGCATTTT. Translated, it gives CASTLDYSNQPQHF.

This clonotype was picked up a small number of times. Here the CDR3 reads CASSSSGGIYEQYF. As DNA, the CDR3 is TGCGCCAGCAGCTCATCAGGGGGTATCTACGAGCAGTACTTC. The chain employs TRBV5-1 and TRBJ2-7, with TRBD1 matching 7 bases. CDR1 is SGHRS and CDR2 is YFSETQ in the germline V gene. The CDR3 length is 14 residues. The V gene end was trimmed by 3 bases and the J gene end by 3 bases; junction bases not matched to a gene: 6.

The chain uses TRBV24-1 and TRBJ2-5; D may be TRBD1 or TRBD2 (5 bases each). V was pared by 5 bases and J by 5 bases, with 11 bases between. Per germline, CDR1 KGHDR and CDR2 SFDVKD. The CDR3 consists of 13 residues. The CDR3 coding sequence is TGTGCCACCAGTGTGATGGGGGTGGAGACCCAGTACTTC. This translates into CATSVMGVETQYF.

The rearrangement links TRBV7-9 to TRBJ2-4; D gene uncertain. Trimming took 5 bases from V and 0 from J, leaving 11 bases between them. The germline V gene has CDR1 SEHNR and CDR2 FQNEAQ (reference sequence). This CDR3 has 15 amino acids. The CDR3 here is CASSKVGPAKNIQYF. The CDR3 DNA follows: TGTGCCAGCAGCAAGGTGGGCCCAGCCAAAAACATTCAGTACTTC.

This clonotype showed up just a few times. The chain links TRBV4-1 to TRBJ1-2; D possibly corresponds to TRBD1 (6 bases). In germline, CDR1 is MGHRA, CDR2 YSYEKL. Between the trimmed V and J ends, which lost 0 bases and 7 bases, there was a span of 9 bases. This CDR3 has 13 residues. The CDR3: CASSQDRGSGYTF. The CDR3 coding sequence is TGCGCCAGCAGCCAAGACAGGGGCAGTGGCTACACCTTC.

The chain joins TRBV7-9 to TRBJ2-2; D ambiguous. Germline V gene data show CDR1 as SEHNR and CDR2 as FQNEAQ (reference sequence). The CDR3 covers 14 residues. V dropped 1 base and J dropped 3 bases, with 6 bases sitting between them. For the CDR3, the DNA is TGTGCCAGCAGCTTAGTTTGGGACACCGGGGAGCTGTTTTTT. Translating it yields CASSLVWDTGELFF.

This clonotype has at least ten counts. DNA of the CDR3: TGTGCCAGCAGCTTCATCCGGGACAAACGCTCTGGAAACACCATATATTTT. Protein sequence: CASSFIRDKRSGNTIYF. The chain carries TRBV7-9 and TRBJ1-3; tentatively, D is TRBD1 (6 bases). V lost 3 bases, J lost 0 bases, and 15 bases lay in between. CDR3 length equals 17 residues. In germline, CDR1 is SEHNR, CDR2 FQNEAQ (reference sequence).

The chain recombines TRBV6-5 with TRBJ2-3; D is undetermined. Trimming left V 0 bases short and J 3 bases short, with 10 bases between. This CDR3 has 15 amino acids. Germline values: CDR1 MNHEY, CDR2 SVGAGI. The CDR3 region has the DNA TGTGCCAGCAGTTACTCGTGGGCCATTACAGATACGCAGTATTTT. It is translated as CASSYSWAITDTQYF.

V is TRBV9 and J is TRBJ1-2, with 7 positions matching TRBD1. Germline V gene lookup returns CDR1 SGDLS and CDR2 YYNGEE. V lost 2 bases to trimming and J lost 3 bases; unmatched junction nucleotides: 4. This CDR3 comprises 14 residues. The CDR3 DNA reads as TGTGCCAGCAGCGTCGACAGGGCAGACTATGGCTACACCTTC. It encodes CASSVDRADYGYTF.

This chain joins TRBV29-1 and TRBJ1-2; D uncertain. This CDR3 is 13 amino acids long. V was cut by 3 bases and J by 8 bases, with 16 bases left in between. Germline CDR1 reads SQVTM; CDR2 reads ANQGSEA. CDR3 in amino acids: CSVEQRLTGGYTF. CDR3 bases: TGCAGCGTTGAGCAGCGATTAACCGGAGGCTACACCTTC.

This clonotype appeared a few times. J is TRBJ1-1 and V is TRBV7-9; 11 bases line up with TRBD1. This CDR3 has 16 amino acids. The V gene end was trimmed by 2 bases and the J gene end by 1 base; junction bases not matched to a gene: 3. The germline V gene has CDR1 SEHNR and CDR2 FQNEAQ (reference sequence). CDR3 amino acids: CASSLRDRGANTEAFF. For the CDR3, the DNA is TGTGCCAGCAGCTTAAGGGACAGGGGGGCGAACACTGAAGCTTTCTTT.

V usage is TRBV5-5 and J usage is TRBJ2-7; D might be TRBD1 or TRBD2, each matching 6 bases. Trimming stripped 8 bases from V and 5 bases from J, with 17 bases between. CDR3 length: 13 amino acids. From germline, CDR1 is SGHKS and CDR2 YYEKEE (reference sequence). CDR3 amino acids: CASRSRGTNEQYF. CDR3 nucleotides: TGTGCCAGTAGGTCCCGCGGGACAAACGAGCAGTACTTC.

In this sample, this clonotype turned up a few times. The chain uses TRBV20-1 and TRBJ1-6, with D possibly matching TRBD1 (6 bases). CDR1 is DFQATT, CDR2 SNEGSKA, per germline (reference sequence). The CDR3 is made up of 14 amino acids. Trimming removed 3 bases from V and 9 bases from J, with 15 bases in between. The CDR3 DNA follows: TGCAGTGCTAGCTCCGGGACATCAACTTCACCCCTCCACTTT. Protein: CSASSGTSTSPLHF.

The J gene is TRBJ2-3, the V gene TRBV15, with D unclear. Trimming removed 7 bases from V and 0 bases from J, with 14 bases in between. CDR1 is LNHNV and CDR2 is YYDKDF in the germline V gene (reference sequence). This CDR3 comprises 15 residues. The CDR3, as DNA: TGTGCCACCAATCCGCGTCGGAGTAGCACAGATACGCAGTATTTT. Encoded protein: CATNPRRSSTDTQYF. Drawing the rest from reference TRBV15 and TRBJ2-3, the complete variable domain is DAMVIQNPRYQVTQFGKPVTLSCSQTLNHNVMYWYQQKSSQAPKLLFHYYDKDFNNEADTPDNFQSRRPNTSFCFLDIRSPGLGDTAMYLCATNPRRSSTDTQYFGPGTRLTVL.